The source of this T cell receptor (beta chain) is a study of metastatic and nonmetastatic thyroid tumors. Study-wide points: Malignant thyroid tumors reportedly had TCR beta diversity that was significantly higher than in benign nodules, in blood and tumor.

In the case of this clone: Its specificity is not known.

In the original analysis: Built for papillary thyroid cancer, a distant-metastasis classifier drew on CDR3 differences across clinicopathological groups. TCRdb re-called the PCR reads with MiXCR. The V and J calls were determined by TCRdb, not by the authors. The sample records tens of thousands of clones, around a sixth being singletons. Treatment of any kind had been given to no patient before thyroid surgery. This clonotype originated in a female donor with papillary thyroid cancer or a benign thyroid nodule (not recorded which). Some clones in this sample may be carry-over from other donors' samples. Sequencing was carried out using blood.

The CDR3 spells CSSSYYSGGELFF. The CDR3 DNA sequence: TGTTCTAGCAGTTACTATTCCGGCGGGGAGCTGTTTTTT. The chain carries TRBV6-5 and TRBJ2-2; the D gene is possibly TRBD2 (5 bases). The CDR3 spans 13 residues. Per the germline V gene, CDR1 is MNHEY and CDR2 is SVGAGI.